The 11 T cell receptor beta chains in this list originate from one sample, sequenced in a study of T cell clonotyping in hematopoietic cell transplantation. TCRdb's copy holds only in-frame clones and misses some; the assay was immunoSEQ multiplex PCR. Here the sample spans more than 55,000 clones, roughly 93% being singletons. Material: peripheral blood mononuclear cells. Receptor source: a man aged 50-59 years in good health. Some clones in this sample may be carry-over from other donors' samples.

This chain connects TRBV7-6 to TRBJ2-7; TRBD1 might be the D (6 bases). CDR1 and CDR2 from the germline V gene are SGHVS and FNYEAQ. Between the trimmed V and J ends, which lost 4 bases and 3 bases, there was a span of 7 bases. The CDR3 contains 12 residues. This CDR3 reads CASSWTDYEQYF. The CDR3 coding sequence is TGTGCCAGCAGCTGGACAGACTACGAGCAGTACTTC.

This clone was counted only a few times. This sequence joins TRBV7-8 and TRBJ1-2; D is unresolved. CDR3 length: 14 amino acids. Trimming took off 3 bases at V and 4 bases at J, with 12 bases between the two ends. Germline lookup yields CDR1 SGHVS and CDR2 FQNEAQ. The CDR3 DNA sequence: TGTGCCAGCAGCTTCGACCTGGAGGGCTATGGCTACACCTTC. Its translation is CASSFDLEGYGYTF. Looking up the rest from reference TRBV7-8 and TRBJ1-2 gives the full variable domain: GAGVSQSPRYKVAKRGQDVALRCDPISGHVSLFWYQQALGQGPEFLTYFQNEAQLDKSGLPSDRFFAERPEGSVSTLKIQRTQQEDSAVYLCASSFDLEGYGYTFGSGTRLTVV.

The V call is TRBV6-6, the J call TRBJ2-2; D is unresolved. CDR1 MNHNY and CDR2 SVGAGI come from the germline V gene (reference sequence). Trimming stripped 5 bases from V and 6 bases from J, with 7 bases between. The CDR3 sequence is 12 residues long. The CDR3 DNA sequence: TGTGCCAGCAGTGGAAGGGCCGGGGAGCTGTTTTTT. Its translation: CASSGRAGELFF.

The chain recombines TRBV9 with TRBJ2-1; TRBD1 agrees at 7 bases. This CDR3 has 14 amino acids. Germline V lookup: CDR1 SGDLS, CDR2 YYNGEE. V shed 2 bases, J shed 3 bases, and the junction held 2 bases outside the gene matches. The CDR3 sequence: CASSVGDSYNEQFF. Written as DNA, the CDR3 is TGTGCCAGCAGCGTCGGGGACAGCTACAATGAGCAGTTCTTC. Drawing the rest from reference TRBV9 and TRBJ2-1, the complete variable domain is DSGVTQTPKHLITATGQRVTLRCSPRSGDLSVYWYQQSLDQGLQFLIQYYNGEERAKGNILERFSAQQFPDLHSELNLSSLELGDSALYFCASSVGDSYNEQFFGPGTRLTVL.

V usage is TRBV9 and J usage is TRBJ1-2; D is unclear. This CDR3 has 11 residues. Germline CDR1 and CDR2: SGDLS and YYNGEE. V lost 3 bases and J lost 6, with 6 bases in between. The CDR3 spells CASSAHDGYTF. CDR3 DNA sequence: TGTGCCAGCAGCGCCCACGATGGCTACACCTTC.

The genes are TRBV6-1 and TRBJ2-6; D uncertain. V was trimmed by 7 bases and J by 2 bases, leaving 6 bases between them. The CDR3 contains 13 residues. The germline gives CDR1 MNHNS, CDR2 SASEGT. The CDR3 coding sequence is TGTGCCAGCAAATTTGCTGGGGCCAACGTCCTGACTTTC. As protein: CASKFAGANVLTF.

The chain joins TRBV14 to TRBJ1-2; D gene unclear. The V end was cut by 0 bases, the J end by 4 bases, with 6 bases between. CDR3 length: 13 residues. Per germline, CDR1 SGHDN and CDR2 FVKESK. The CDR3: CASSQDQSYGYTF. The DNA of the CDR3 is TGTGCCAGCAGCCAAGATCAGTCCTATGGCTACACCTTC.

The chain recombines TRBV15 with TRBJ2-7, with 7 bases fitting TRBD1. Germline lookup yields CDR1 LNHNV and CDR2 YYDKDF (reference sequence). With V trimmed by 3 bases and J by 2 bases, 13 bases remained unmatched. The CDR3 extends over 17 amino acids. The CDR3 loop reads CATSSHSLRDRTYEQYF. CDR3 coding DNA: TGTGCCACCAGCAGTCATAGTCTCCGGGACAGAACCTACGAGCAGTACTTC.

This chain joins TRBV4-2 and TRBJ2-7; D is unresolved. The V gene's germline CDR1 is LGHNA and CDR2 YNFKEQ. The CDR3 sequence is 17 residues long. V gave up 4 bases and J gave up 2 bases, with 21 bases separating them. CDR3 protein: CASSRTKEKDGPYEQYF. CDR3 nucleotide sequence: TGTGCCAGCAGCCGTACGAAAGAAAAAGACGGACCCTACGAGCAGTACTTC.

V usage is TRBV29-1 and J usage is TRBJ1-1; D is ambiguous. This CDR3 region has 13 residues. Germline lookup yields CDR1 SQVTM and CDR2 ANQGSEA. Trimming removed 3 bases from V and 2 bases from J, with 10 bases in between. The CDR3: CSVDPKVNTEAFF. The DNA for the CDR3 is TGCAGCGTTGATCCGAAGGTTAACACTGAAGCTTTCTTT.

This clone was detected a few times. This chain links TRBV6-1 with TRBJ1-2; D perhaps matches TRBD1 (5 bases). The CDR3 totals 14 residues. V lost 4 bases and J lost 2, with 11 bases in between. Germline assignment: CDR1 MNHNS and CDR2 SASEGT. The CDR3 region is CASSGGVGNYGYTF. CDR3 coding DNA: TGTGCCAGCAGTGGGGGGGTGGGAAACTATGGCTACACCTTC.